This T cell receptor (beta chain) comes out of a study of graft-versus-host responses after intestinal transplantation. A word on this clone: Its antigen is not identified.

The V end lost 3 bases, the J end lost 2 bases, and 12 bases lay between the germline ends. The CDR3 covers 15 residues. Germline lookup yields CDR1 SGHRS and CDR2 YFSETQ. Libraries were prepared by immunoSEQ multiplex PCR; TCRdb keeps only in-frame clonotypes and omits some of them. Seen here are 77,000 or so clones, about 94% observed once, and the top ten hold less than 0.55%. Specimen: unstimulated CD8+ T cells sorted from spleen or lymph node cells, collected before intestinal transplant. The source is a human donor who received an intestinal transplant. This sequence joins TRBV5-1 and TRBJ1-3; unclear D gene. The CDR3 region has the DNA TGCGCCAGCAGCTCGGACTTTAAGCCTGGAAACACCATATATTTT. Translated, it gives CASSSDFKPGNTIYF. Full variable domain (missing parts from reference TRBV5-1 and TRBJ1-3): KAGVTQTPRYLIKTRGQQVTLSCSPISGHRSVSWYQQTPGQGLQFLFEYFSETQRNKGNFPGRFSGRQFSNSRSEMNVSTLELGDSALYLCASSSDFKPGNTIYFGEGSWLTVV.